This T cell receptor (beta chain) was sequenced in a study of blood T cells in healthy people across ages. A second about 7 to 11 cycle PCR used barcoded and J-beta primers. TCRdb re-called the 5' RACE reads with MiXCR, one entry per CDR3 protein. The repertoire includes about 800,000 distinct CDR3 sequences, about half of them detected once, and around 18% sits in the top ten. It was approximately 10 milliliters of peripheral blood that were drawn from each donor. Germline V gene sequence: CDR1 SGHRS, CDR2 YFSETQ. This CDR3 spans 15 amino acids. Unmatched junction bases numbered 8, after V lost 6 bases and J lost 2 bases.

Input material: blood. V is TRBV5-1 and J is TRBJ2-5, with 9 bases identical to TRBD2. This TCR derives from an elderly man in good health. The CDR3, as DNA: TGCGCCAGCAACTTAGCGGGGGTTCAGCAAGAGACCCAGTACTTC. This translates into CASNLAGVQQETQYF.